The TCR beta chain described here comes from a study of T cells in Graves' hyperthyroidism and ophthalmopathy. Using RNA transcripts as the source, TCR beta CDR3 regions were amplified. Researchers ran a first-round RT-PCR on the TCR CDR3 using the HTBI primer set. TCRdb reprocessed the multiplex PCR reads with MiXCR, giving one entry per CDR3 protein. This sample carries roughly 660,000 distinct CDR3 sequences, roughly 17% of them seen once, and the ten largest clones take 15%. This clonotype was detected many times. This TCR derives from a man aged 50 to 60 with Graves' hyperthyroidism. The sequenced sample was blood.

In DNA form, the CDR3 reads TGCAGCGTTGAAGGCAGGGAATTGAACACTGAAGCTTTCTTT. Its protein product is CSVEGRELNTEAFF. J is TRBJ1-1 and V is TRBV29-1; D perhaps matches TRBD1 (5 bases). The V and J ends lost 1 base and 0 bases respectively, with 9 bases between them. The CDR3 length is 14 residues. Per the germline V gene, CDR1 is SQVTM and CDR2 is ANQGSEA.